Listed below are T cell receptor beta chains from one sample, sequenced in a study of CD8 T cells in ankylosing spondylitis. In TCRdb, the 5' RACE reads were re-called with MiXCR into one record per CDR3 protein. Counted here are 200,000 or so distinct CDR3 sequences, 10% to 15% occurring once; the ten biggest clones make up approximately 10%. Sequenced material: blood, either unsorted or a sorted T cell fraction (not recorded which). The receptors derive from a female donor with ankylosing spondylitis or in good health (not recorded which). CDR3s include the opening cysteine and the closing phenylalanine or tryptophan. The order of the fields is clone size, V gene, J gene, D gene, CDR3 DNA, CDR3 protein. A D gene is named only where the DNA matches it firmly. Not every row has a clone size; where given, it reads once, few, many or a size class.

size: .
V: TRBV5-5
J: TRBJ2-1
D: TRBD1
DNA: TGTGCCAGCAGCCCGGGACAGGGACTCTACAATGAGCAGTTCTTC
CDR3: CASSPGQGLYNEQFF

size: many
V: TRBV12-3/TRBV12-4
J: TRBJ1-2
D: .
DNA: TGTGCCAGCAGCCGAACCCAAAGGACCTTCCGGTCATATGGCTACACCTTC
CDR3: CASSRTQRTFRSYGYTF

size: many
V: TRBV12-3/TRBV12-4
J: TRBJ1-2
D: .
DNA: TGTGCCAGCAGTTTTCGGCAGGGACCCTACTATGGCTACACCTTC
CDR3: CASSFRQGPYYGYTF

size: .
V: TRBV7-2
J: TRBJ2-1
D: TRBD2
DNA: TGTGCCAGCAGGCGACCCGGGACTAGCGGGGAGCAGTTCTTC
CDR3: CASRRPGTSGEQFF

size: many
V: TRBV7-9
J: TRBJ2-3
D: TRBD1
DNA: TGTGCCAGCAGCCCGGGACAGGGTGAAGATACGCAGTATTTT
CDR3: CASSPGQGEDTQYF

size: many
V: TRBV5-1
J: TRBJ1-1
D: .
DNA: TGCGCCAGCAGAATACTTGGGCCCAACACTGAAGCTTTCTTT
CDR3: CASRILGPNTEAFF

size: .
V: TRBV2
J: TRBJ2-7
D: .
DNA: TGTGCCAGCGGAGCGTCCGTCAACGAGCAGTACTTC
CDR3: CASGASVNEQYF

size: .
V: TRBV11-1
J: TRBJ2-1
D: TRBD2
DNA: TGTGCCAGCAGCTTACCCAGGGGCGCGCAGCGGGAGGCATACAATGAGCAGTTCTTC
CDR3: CASSLPRGAQREAYNEQFF

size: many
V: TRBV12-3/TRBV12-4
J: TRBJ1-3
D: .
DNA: TGTGCCAGCAGCGACCCCGGGACATCTGGAAACACCATATATTTT
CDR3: CASSDPGTSGNTIYF

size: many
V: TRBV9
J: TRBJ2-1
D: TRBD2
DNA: TGTGCCAGCAGCGCCCTCGCGGGAGTGGAGCAGTTCTTC
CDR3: CASSALAGVEQFF

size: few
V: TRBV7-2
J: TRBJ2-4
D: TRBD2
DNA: TGTGCCAGCAGACGTACAAGCGGGAGTGGAAACATTCAGTACTTC
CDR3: CASRRTSGSGNIQYF

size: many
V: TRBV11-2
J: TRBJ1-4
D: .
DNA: TGTGCCAGCAGCTTAGGAGTGGTGGGGAGTGAAAAACTGTTTTTT
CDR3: CASSLGVVGSEKLFF

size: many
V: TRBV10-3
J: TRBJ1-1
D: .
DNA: TGTGCCAGCCTGGGGGTCTCGAACACTGAAGCTTTCTTT
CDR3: CASLGVSNTEAFF

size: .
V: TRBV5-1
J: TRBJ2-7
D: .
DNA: TGCGCCAGCAGCTTGGCCCTCGGCGTATACGAGCAGTACTTC
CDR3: CASSLALGVYEQYF

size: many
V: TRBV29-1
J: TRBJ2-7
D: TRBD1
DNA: TGCAGCGCCGCACGGGACAGATCCTACGAGCAGTACTTC
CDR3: CSAARDRSYEQYF

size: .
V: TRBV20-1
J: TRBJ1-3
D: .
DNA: TGCAGTGCAGGGAGGGGCGGCGGAAACACCATATATTTT
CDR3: CSAGRGGGNTIYF

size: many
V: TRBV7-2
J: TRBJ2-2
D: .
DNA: TGTGCCAGCAGACGACGACCGATCCTCGGGGAGCTGTTTTTT
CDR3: CASRRRPILGELFF